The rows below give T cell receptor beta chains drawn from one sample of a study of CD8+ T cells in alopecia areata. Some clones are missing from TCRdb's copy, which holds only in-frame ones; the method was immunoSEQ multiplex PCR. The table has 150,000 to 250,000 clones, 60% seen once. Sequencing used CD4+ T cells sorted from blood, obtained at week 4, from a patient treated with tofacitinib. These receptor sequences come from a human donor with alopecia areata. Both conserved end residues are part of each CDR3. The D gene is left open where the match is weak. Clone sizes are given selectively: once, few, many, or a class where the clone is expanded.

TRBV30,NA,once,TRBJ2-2,TGTGCCTGGAGTATGTCCAACGTCGGGGAGCTGTTTTTT,CAWSMSNVGELFF
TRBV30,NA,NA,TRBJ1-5,TGTGCCTGGAGTGGTCAGGCGGGTCAGCCCCAGCATTTT,CAWSGQAGQPQHF
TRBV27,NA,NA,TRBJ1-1,TGTGCCAGCGGGAGGCGCACTGAAGCTTTCTTT,CASGRRTEAFF
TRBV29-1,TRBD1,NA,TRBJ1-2,TGCAGCGATGGGACAGCTGGCTACACCTTC,CSDGTAGYTF
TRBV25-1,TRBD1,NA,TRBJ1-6,TGTGCCAGCAGTGAACAACAGGGGATCAATTCACCCCTCCACTTT,CASSEQQGINSPLHF
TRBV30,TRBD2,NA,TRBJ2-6,TGTGCCTGGAGGGGGGGGACCCCTGCTGGGGCCAACGTCCTGACTTTC,CAWRGGTPAGANVLTF
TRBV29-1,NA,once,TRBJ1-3,TGCAGCGTTGGGGATAATCGGGGGGCCTCTGGAAACACCATATATTTT,CSVGDNRGASGNTIYF
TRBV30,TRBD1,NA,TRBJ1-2,TGTGCCTGGAGAGGCCCGGGACAGGGTCACTATGGCTACACCTTC,CAWRGPGQGHYGYTF
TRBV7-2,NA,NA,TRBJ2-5,TGTGCCAGCAGCTTAGACGCGCTGATTGAGGCCCAGTACTTC,CASSLDALIEAQYF
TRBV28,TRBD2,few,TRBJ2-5,TGTGCCAGCAGTCACCTTAGCGGGGGGGGTCAAGAGACCCAGTACTTC,CASSHLSGGGQETQYF
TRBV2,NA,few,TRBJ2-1,TGTGCCAGCAGTGACCGGGCAGGGCCCCGTGAGCAGTTCTTC,CASSDRAGPREQFF
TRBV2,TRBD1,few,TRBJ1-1,TGTGCCAGCAGGGACAGGTTGAACACTGAAGCTTTCTTT,CASRDRLNTEAFF
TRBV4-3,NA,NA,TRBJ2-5,TGCGCCAGCAGCCATCCCGGGGGCGAGGGAGAGACCCAGTACTTC,CASSHPGGEGETQYF
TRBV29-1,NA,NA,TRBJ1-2,TGCAGCGTTGAAGAAACAGGGCCTACCTATGGCTACACCTTC,CSVEETGPTYGYTF
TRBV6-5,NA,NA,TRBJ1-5,TGTGCCAGCAGTTATTACAGGGCTGACCAGCCCCAGCATTTT,CASSYYRADQPQHF
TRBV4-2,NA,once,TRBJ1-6,TGTGCCAGCAGCCCGGGCGAGGGCAGGGAGAATTCACCCCTCCACTTT,CASSPGEGRENSPLHF